This TCR beta chain was sequenced during a study of T cells in localized non-small cell lung cancer. Generated by immunoSEQ multiplex PCR, the TCRdb table keeps only in-frame clones and is missing some. Of some 10,000 clones in the sample, around 83% were seen once. The sequence derives from a male donor at least 60 years old with stage III lung adenocarcinoma. This material consisted of peripheral blood, taken before any cancer treatment.

CDR3 DNA sequence: TGCGCCAGCAGCTTGGCTTCCAACCGACAGGGAGCCGTCGGGACCCAGTACTTC. Amino acid sequence: CASSLASNRQGAVGTQYF. The J gene is TRBJ2-5, the V gene TRBV5-1, with 7 positions matching TRBD1. CDR3 length equals 18 residues. The J segment lost 7 bases and the V segment lost 0 bases, leaving 18 bases of the junction unmatched. Germline CDR1 and CDR2: SGHRS and YFSETQ.